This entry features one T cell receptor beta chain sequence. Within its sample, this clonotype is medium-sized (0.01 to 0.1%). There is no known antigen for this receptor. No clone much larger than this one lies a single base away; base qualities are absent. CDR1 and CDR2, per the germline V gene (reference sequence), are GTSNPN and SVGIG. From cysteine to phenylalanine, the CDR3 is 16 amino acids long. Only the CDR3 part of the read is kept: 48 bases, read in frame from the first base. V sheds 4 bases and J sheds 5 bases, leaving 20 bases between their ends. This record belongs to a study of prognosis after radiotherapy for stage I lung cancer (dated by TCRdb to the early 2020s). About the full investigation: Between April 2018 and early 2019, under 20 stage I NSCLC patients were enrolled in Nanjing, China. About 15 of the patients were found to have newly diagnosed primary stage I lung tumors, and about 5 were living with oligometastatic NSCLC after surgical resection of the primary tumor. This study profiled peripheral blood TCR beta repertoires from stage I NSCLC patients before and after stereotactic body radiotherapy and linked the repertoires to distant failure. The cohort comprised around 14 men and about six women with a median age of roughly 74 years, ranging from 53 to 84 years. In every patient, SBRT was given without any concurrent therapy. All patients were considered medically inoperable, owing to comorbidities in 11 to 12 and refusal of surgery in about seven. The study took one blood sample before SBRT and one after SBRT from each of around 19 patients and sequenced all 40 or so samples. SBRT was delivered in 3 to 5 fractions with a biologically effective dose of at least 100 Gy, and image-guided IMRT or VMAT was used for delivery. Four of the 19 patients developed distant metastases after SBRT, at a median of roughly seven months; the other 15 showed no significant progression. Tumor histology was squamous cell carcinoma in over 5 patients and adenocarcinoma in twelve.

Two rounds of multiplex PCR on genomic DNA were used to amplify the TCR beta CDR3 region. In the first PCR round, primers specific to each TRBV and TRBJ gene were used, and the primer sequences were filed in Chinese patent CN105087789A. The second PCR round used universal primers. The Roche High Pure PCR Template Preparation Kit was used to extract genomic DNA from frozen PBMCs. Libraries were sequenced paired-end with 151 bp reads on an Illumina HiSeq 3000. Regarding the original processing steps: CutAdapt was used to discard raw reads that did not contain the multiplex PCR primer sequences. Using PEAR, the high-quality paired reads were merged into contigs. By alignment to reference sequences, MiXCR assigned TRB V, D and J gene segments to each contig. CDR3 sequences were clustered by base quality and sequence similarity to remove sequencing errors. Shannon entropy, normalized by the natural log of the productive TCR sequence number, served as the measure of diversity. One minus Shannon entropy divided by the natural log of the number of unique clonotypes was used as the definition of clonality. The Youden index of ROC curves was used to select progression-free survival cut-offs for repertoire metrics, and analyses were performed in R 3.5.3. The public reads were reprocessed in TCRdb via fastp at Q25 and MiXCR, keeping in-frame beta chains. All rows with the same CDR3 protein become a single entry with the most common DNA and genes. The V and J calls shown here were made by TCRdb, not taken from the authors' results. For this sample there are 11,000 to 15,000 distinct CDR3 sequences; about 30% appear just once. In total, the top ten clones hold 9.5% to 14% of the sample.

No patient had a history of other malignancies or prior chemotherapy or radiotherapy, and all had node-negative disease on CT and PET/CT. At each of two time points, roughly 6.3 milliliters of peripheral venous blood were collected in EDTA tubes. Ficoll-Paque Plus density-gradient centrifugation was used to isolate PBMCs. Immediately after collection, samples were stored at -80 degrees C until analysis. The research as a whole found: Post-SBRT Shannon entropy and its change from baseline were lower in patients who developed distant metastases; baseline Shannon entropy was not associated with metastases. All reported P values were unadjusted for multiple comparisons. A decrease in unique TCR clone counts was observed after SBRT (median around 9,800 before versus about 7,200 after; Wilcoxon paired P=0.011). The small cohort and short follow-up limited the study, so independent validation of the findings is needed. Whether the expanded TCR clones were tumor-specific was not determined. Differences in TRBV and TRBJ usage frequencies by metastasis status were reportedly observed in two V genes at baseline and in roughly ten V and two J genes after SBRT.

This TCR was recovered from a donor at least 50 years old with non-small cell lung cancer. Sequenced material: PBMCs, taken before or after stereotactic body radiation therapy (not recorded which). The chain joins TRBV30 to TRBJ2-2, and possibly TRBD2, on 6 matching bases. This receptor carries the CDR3 CAWTDYWRDSTGELFF. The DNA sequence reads TGTGCCTGGACGGACTATTGGCGGGATTCTACCGGGGAGCTGTTTTTT.